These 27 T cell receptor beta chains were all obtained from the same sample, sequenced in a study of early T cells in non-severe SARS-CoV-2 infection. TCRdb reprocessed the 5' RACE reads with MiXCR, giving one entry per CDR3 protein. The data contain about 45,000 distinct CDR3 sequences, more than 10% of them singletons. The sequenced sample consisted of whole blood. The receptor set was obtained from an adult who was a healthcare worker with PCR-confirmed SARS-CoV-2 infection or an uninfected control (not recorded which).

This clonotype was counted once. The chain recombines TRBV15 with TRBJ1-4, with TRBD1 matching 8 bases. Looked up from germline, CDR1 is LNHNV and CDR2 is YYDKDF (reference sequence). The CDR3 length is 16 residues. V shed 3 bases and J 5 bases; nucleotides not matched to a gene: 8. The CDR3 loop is CATSSATGAGNEKLFF. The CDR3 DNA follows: TGTGCCACCAGCAGTGCGACAGGGGCGGGGAATGAAAAACTGTTTTTT.

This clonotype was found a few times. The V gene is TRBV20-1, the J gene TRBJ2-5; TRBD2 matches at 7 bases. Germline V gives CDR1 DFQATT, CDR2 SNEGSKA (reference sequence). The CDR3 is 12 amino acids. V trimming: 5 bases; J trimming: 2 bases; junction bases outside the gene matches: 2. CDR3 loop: CSALGGQETQYF. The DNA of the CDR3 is TGCAGTGCTCTCGGGGGGCAAGAGACCCAGTACTTC.

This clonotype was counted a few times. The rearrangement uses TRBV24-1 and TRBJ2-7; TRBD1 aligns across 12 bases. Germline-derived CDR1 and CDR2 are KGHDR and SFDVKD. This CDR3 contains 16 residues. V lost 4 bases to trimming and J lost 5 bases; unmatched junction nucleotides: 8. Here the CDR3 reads CATSDPTGTGGDEQYF. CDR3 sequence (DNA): TGTGCCACCAGTGACCCAACCGGGACAGGGGGCGACGAGCAGTACTTC.

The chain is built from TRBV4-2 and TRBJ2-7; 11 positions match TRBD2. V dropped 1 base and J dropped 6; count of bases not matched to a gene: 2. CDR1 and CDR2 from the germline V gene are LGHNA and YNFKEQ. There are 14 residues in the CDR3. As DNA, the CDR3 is TGTGCCAGCAGCCAAGCTAGCGGGGGGTTCGAGCAGTACTTC. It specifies CASSQASGGFEQYF.

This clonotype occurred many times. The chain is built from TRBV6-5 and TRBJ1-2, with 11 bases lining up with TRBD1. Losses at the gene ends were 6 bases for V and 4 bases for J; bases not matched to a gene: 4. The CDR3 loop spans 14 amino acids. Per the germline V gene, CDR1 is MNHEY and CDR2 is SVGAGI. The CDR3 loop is CASSRGQGAYGYTF. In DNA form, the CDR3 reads TGTGCCAGCAGCCGTGGACAGGGGGCCTATGGCTACACCTTC.

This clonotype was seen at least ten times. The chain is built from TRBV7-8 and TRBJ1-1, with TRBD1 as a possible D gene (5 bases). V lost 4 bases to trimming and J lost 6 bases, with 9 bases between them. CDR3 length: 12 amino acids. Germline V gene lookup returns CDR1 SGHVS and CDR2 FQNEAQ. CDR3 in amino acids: CASSSGTAEAFF. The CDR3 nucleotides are TGTGCCAGCAGCTCTGGGACGGCTGAAGCTTTCTTT.

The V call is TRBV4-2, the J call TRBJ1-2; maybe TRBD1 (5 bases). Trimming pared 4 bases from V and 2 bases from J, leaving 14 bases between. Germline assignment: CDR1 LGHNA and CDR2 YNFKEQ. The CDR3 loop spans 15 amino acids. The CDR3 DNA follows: TGTGCCAGCAGCCCCGACAGTACAACCAACTATGGCTACACCTTC. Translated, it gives CASSPDSTTNYGYTF.

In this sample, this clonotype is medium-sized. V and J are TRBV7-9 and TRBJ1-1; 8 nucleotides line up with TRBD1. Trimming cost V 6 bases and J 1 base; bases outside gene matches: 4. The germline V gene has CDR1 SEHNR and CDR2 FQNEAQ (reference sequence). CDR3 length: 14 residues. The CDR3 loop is CASSMTGANTEAFF. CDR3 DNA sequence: TGTGCCAGCAGTATGACAGGGGCGAACACTGAAGCTTTCTTT.

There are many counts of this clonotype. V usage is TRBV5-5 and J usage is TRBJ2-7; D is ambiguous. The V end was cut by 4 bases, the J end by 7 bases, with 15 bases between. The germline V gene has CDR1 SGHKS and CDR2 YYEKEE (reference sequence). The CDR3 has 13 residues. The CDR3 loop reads CASSTWGRYEQYF. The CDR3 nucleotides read TGTGCCAGCAGCACCTGGGGAAGATATGAGCAGTACTTC.

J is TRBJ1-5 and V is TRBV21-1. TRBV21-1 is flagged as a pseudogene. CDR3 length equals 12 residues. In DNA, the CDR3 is TGTGCCAGCAGCAAGGCCGGCGGAGCCCAGCATTTT. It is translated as CASSKAGGAQHF.

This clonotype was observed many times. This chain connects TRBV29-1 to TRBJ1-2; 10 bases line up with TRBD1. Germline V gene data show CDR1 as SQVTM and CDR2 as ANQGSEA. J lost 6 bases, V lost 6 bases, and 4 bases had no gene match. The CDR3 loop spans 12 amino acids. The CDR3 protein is CSVPGQGDGYTF. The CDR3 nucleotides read TGCAGCGTGCCCGGACAGGGGGATGGCTACACCTTC. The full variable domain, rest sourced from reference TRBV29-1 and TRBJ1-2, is SAVISQKPSRDICQRGTSLTIQCQVDSQVTMMFWYRQQPGQSLTLIATANQGSEATYESGFVIDKFPISRPNLTFSTLTVSNMSPEDSSIYLCSVPGQGDGYTFGSGTRLTVV.

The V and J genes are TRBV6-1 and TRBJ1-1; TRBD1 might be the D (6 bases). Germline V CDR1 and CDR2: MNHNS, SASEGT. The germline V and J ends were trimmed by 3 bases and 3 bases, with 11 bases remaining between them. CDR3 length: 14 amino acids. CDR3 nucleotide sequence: TGTGCCAGCAGTGACCGGGGGCAAGACACTGAAGCTTTCTTT. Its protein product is CASSDRGQDTEAFF.

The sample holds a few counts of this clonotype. The CDR3 is CASSVAEGNYEQYF. CDR3 DNA sequence: TGTGCCAGCAGCGTAGCTGAGGGTAACTACGAGCAGTACTTC. The chain recombines TRBV9 with TRBJ2-7; possible D gene TRBD2, 5 bases. This CDR3 comprises 14 residues. V lost 0 bases to trimming and J lost 3 bases, with 10 bases between them. Germline V CDR1 and CDR2: SGDLS, YYNGEE.

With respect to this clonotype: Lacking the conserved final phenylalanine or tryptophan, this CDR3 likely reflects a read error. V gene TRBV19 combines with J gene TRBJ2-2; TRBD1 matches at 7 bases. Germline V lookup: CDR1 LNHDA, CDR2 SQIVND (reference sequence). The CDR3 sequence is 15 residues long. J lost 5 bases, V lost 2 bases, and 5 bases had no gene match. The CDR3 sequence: CASSIRGRWTGELFS. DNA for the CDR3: TGTGCCAGTAGTATAAGGGGGCGCTGGACCGGGGAGCTGTTTTCT.

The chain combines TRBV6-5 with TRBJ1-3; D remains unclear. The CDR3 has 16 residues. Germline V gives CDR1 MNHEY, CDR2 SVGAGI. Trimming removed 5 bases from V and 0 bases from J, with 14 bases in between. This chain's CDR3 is CASSRATRLSGNTIYF. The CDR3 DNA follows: TGTGCCAGCAGTCGAGCGACACGGCTCTCTGGAAACACCATATATTTT.

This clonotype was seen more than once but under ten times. CDR3 DNA sequence: TGTGCCAGCAGCCTCATAGCGGGGCCGCCCCCTAATTACAATGAGCAGTTCTTC. This gives the protein CASSLIAGPPPNYNEQFF. This chain uses TRBV7-6 with TRBJ2-1; TRBD2 agrees at 8 bases. The V gene end was trimmed by 5 bases and the J gene end by 4 bases; junction bases not matched to a gene: 16. CDR1 and CDR2 from the germline V gene are SGHVS and FNYEAQ. CDR3 length equals 18 residues.

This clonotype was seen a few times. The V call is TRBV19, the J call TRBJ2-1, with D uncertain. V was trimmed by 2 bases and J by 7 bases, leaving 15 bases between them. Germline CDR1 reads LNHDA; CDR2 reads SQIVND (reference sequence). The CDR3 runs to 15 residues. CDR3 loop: CASSISLHRTNEQFF. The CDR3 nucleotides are TGTGCCAGTAGTATATCACTCCACCGTACAAATGAGCAGTTCTTC.

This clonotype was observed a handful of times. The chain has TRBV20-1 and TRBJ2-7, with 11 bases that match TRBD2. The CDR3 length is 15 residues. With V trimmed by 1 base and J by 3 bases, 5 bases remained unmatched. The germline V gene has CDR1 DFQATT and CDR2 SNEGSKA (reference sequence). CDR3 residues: CSARGGTSGLYEQYF. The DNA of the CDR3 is TGCAGTGCTAGAGGGGGGACTAGCGGACTCTACGAGCAGTACTTC.

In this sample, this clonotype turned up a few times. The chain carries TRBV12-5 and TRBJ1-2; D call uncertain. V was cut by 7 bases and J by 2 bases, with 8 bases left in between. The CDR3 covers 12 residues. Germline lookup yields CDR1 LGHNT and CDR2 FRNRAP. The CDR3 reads CASALENYGYTF. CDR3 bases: TGTGCTAGTGCCCTCGAAAACTATGGCTACACCTTC. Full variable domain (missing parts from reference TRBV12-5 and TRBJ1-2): DARVTQTPRHKVTEMGQEVTMRCQPILGHNTVFWYRQTMMQGLELLAYFRNRAPLDDSGMPKDRFSAEMPDATLATLKIQPSEPRDSAVYFCASALENYGYTFGSGTRLTVV.

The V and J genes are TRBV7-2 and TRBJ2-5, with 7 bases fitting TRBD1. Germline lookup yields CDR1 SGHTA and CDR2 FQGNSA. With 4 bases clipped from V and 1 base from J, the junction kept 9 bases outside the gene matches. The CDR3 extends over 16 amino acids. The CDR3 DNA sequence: TGTGCCAGCAGCTCCCCTCGGACAGGACTCCAAGAGACCCAGTACTTC. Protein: CASSSPRTGLQETQYF. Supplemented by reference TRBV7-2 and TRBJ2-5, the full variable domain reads GAGVSQSPSNKVTEKGKDVELRCDPISGHTALYWYRQSLGQGLEFLIYFQGNSAPDKSGLPSDRFSAERTGGSVSTLTIQRTQQEDSAVYLCASSSPRTGLQETQYFGPGTRLLVL.

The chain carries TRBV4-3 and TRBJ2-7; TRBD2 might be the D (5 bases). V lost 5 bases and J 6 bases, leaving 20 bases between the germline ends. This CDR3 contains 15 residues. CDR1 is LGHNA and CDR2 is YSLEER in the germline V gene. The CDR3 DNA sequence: TGCGCCAGCAGCACGAGGGTAGCTTCCCAATTCGAGCAGTACTTC. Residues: CASSTRVASQFEQYF.

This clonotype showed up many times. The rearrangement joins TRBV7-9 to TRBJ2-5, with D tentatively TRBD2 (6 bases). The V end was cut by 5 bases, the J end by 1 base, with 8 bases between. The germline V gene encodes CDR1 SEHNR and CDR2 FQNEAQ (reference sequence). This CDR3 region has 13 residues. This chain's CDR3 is CASSRDSQETQYF. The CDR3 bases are TGTGCCAGCAGCCGGGACTCCCAAGAGACCCAGTACTTC.

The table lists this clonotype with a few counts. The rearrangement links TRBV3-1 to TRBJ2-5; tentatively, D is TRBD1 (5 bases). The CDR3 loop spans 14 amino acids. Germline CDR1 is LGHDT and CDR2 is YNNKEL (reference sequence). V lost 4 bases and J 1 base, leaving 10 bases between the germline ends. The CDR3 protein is CASSLMTAQETQYF. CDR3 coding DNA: TGTGCCAGCAGCCTTATGACAGCCCAAGAGACCCAGTACTTC.

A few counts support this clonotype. The CDR3 DNA is TGTGCCAGCAGTCCTAGCGGGAGGGCCAATGAGCAGTTCTTC. It translates to CASSPSGRANEQFF. The chain recombines TRBV28 with TRBJ2-1, with 12 bases identical to TRBD2. The junction had 2 bases not matched to a gene; V was cut back by 5 bases and J by 6 bases. Germline V CDR1 and CDR2: MDHEN, SYDVKM. The CDR3 is 14 amino acids. Combining the CDR3 with reference TRBV28 and TRBJ2-1 gives the whole variable domain DVKVTQSSRYLVKRTGEKVFLECVQDMDHENMFWYRQDPGLGLRLIYFSYDVKMKEKGDIPEGYSVSREKKERFSLILESASTNQTSMYLCASSPSGRANEQFFGPGTRLTVL.

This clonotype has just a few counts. CDR3 coding DNA: TGTGCCAGCAGTTTGATCAGGAGTGAAAAACTGTTTTTT. Translating gives CASSLIRSEKLFF. The chain couples TRBV6-2 or TRBV6-3 to TRBJ1-4; D call uncertain. The CDR3 sequence is 13 residues long. V lost 4 bases to trimming and J lost 7 bases, with 10 bases between them. The germline V gene has CDR1 MNHEY and CDR2 SVGEGT.

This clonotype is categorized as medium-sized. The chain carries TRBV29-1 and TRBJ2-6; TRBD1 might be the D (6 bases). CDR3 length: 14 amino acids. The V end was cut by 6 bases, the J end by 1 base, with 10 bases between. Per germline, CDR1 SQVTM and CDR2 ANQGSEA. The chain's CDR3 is CSVGHPSGANVLTF. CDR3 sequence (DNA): TGCAGCGTGGGACATCCGTCTGGGGCCAACGTCCTGACTTTC.

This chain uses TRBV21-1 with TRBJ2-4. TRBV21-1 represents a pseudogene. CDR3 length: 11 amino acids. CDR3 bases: TGTGCCAGCAGCAGACGTAGGGTTCAGTACTTC. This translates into CASSRRRVQYF.